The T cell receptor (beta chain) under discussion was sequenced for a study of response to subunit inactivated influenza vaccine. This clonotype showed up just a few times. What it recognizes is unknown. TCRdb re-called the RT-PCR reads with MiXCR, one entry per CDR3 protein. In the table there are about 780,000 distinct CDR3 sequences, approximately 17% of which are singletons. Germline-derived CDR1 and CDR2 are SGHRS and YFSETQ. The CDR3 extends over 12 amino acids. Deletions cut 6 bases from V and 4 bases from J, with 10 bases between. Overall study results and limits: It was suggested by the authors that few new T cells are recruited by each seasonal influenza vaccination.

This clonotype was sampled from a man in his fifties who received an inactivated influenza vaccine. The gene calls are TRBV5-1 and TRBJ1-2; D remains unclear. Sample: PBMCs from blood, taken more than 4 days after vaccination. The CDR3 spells CASTGSTYGYTF. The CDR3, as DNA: TGCGCCAGCACTGGCAGTACCTATGGCTACACCTTC.